Below, 16 T cell receptor beta chains from the same sample are listed, as sequenced in a study of blood T cell repertoires in COVID-19. Produced via immunoSEQ multiplex PCR; TCRdb's table is partial and in-frame only. The table lists 250,000 to 350,000 clones, approximately 88% of them singletons. Material for sequencing was peripheral blood. Receptors originate from a woman in her 30s who had recovered from COVID-19.

V usage is TRBV7-3 and J usage is TRBJ2-2, with D perhaps matching TRBD1 (6 bases). CDR1 and CDR2 from the germline V gene are SGHTA and FQGTGA. CDR3 length equals 15 residues. Trimming stripped 5 bases from V and 4 bases from J, with 14 bases between. The CDR3 loop is CASSPTGFGTGELFF. The CDR3 DNA sequence: TGTGCCAGCAGCCCAACAGGGTTCGGCACCGGGGAGCTGTTTTTT.

V is TRBV5-1 and J is TRBJ2-3, with TRBD2 matching over 12 bases. Trimming removed 1 base from V and 5 bases from J; junction bases left unmatched: 11. The CDR3 has 18 residues. Germline CDR1 reads SGHRS; CDR2 reads YFSETQ. The CDR3 loop reads CASSLMLAGGTQGDTQYF. The CDR3 nucleotides read TGCGCCAGCAGCTTGATGCTAGCGGGGGGGACCCAGGGAGATACGCAGTATTTT. The variable domain in full, completed from reference TRBV5-1 and TRBJ2-3, reads KAGVTQTPRYLIKTRGQQVTLSCSPISGHRSVSWYQQTPGQGLQFLFEYFSETQRNKGNFPGRFSGRQFSNSRSEMNVSTLELGDSALYLCASSLMLAGGTQGDTQYFGPGTRLTVL.

The V and J genes are TRBV27 and TRBJ2-7, with TRBD1 matching 9 bases. The length of the CDR3 is 16 residues. Germline CDR1 and CDR2: MNHEY and SMNVEV (reference sequence). The V and J ends lost 0 bases and 6 bases, in that order; junction bases with no gene match: 9. CDR3 bases: TGTGCCAGCAGTTTATCGACCGGGACAGGGATGTCCGAGCAGTACTTC. As protein: CASSLSTGTGMSEQYF.

The chain links TRBV7-8 to TRBJ1-2; a possible D gene is TRBD1 (5 bases). Trimming stripped 1 base from V and 4 bases from J, with 25 bases between. The length of the CDR3 is 19 residues. The germline CDR1 and CDR2 sequences are SGHVS and FQNEAQ. CDR3 sequence (DNA): TGTGCCAGCAGCTTAGTTAAAAGCCAGGCTTGGTTGGGGCGCTATGGCTACACCTTC. Protein product: CASSLVKSQAWLGRYGYTF.

The V gene is TRBV6-2 or TRBV6-3, the J gene TRBJ2-1; no firm D call. The CDR3 has 12 residues. Germline CDR1 is MNHEY and CDR2 is SVGEGT. Trimming cost V 3 bases and J 9 bases, with 9 bases left between them. CDR3 coding DNA: TGTGCCAGCAGTTATTCGGGTGGTGAGCAGTTCTTC. This gives the protein CASSYSGGEQFF.

The chain joins TRBV28 to TRBJ2-5; D gene uncertain. Per germline, CDR1 MDHEN and CDR2 SYDVKM. CDR3 size: 15 residues. The V gene lost 1 base and the J gene lost 3 bases, with 12 bases spanning the gap. The CDR3 sequence: CASSLFSGLEETQYF. The CDR3 bases are TGTGCCAGCAGTTTATTTTCCGGGTTGGAAGAGACCCAGTACTTC.

The V and J genes are TRBV12-2 and TRBJ2-1; the table's D gene call, TRBD1, was not cross checked with the DNA. TRBV12-2 is a documented pseudogene. The CDR3 spans 17 residues. The CDR3, as DNA: TGTGCAAGTCGCTTACTTGAGACCTCCAGGTCCTACAATGAGCAGTTCTTC. The encoded protein is CASRLLETSRSYNEQFF.

The V and J genes are TRBV5-1 and TRBJ2-3, with 11 bases that match TRBD2. The CDR3 totals 15 residues. J gave up 2 bases and V 6 bases, and 5 bases lay outside the gene matches. From germline, CDR1 is SGHRS and CDR2 YFSETQ. CDR3 DNA sequence: TGCGCCAGCAACATACTAGCGGGGGACACAGATACGCAGTATTTT. This translates into CASNILAGDTDTQYF.

This clone was counted a single time. The chain joins TRBV2 to TRBJ2-5; tentative D call: TRBD2 (5 bases). This CDR3 contains 12 residues. The germline V and J ends were trimmed by 7 bases and 4 bases, with 10 bases remaining between them. Germline V lookup: CDR1 SNHLY, CDR2 FYNNEI. The CDR3: CASIWERETQYF. CDR3 DNA: TGTGCCAGCATCTGGGAGCGAGAGACCCAGTACTTC.

The chain recombines TRBV6-5 with TRBJ1-5, with D possibly matching TRBD1 (5 bases). V was clipped by 7 bases and J by 3 bases, with 13 bases between them. Germline-derived CDR1 and CDR2 are MNHEY and SVGAGI. The CDR3 consists of 14 residues. The CDR3 loop reads CASTKDRDNQPQHF. For the CDR3, the DNA is TGTGCCAGCACCAAAGACAGAGACAATCAGCCCCAGCATTTT.

This chain joins TRBV25-1 and TRBJ1-2; 9 bases map to TRBD1. CDR3 length equals 14 residues. CDR1 and CDR2 from the germline V gene are MGHDK and SYGVNS. V was pared by 6 bases and J by 6 bases, with 8 bases of the junction left unmatched. In DNA form, the CDR3 reads TGTGCCAGCAGCTTACTGGGACAGGGAAATGGCTACACCTTC. Protein product: CASSLLGQGNGYTF.

V gene TRBV3-1 (or the pseudogene TRBV3-2) combines with J gene TRBJ2-7, with a possible D match to TRBD2 (5 bases). The CDR3 extends over 16 amino acids. Trimming removed 3 bases from V and 2 bases from J, with 17 bases in between. The germline V gene encodes CDR1 LGHDT and CDR2 YNNKEL (reference sequence). The CDR3 reads CASSHGDRGRTYEQYF. The DNA of the CDR3 is TGTGCCAGCAGCCACGGTGACCGCGGGCGTACCTACGAGCAGTACTTC.

The sample holds a few counts of this clone. The chain employs TRBV10-3 and TRBJ1-2; TRBD1 aligns across 7 bases. The V gene's germline CDR1 is ENHRY and CDR2 SYGVKD. Germline trimming cut 6 bases from V and 5 bases from J; bases unmatched to any gene: 9. There are 14 residues in the CDR3. The CDR3 region is CAIRMWDSEYGYTF. The CDR3 DNA is TGTGCCATCAGGATGTGGGACAGCGAGTATGGCTACACCTTC.

V and J are TRBV4-2 and TRBJ2-3, with 8 bases fitting TRBD2. Germline V lookup: CDR1 LGHNA, CDR2 YNFKEQ. This CDR3 has 14 amino acids. After removal of 6 bases from V and 3 bases from J, the junction contained 5 bases not matched to a gene. CDR3 region: CASSLAGRTDTQYF. The CDR3 region has the DNA TGTGCCAGCAGTTTAGCGGGGCGTACAGATACGCAGTATTTT.

The chain combines TRBV14 with TRBJ2-1; 11 nucleotides line up with TRBD2. This CDR3 comprises 19 residues. V was clipped by 1 base and J by 2 bases; unmatched bases: 10. CDR1 and CDR2 from the germline V gene are SGHDN and FVKESK. CDR3 residues: CASSQGWLTSGVTYNEQFF. DNA for the CDR3: TGTGCCAGCAGCCAAGGTTGGTTGACTAGCGGGGTGACCTACAATGAGCAGTTCTTC.

The chain carries TRBV4-3 and TRBJ2-7; 7 bases match TRBD1. V dropped 4 bases and J dropped 1; count of bases not matched to a gene: 10. Germline CDR1 and CDR2: LGHNA and YSLEER. This CDR3 is 16 amino acids long. CDR3 coding DNA: TGCGCCAGCAGCCCTGGATTGGGACAGCTATCCTACGAGCAGTACTTC. Amino acid sequence: CASSPGLGQLSYEQYF.